The next 21 T cell receptor beta chains were all read from a single sample in a study of cytomegalovirus exposure and HLA in healthy donors. Both 60 Vbeta primers and 13 Jbeta primers went into the PCR. Sequencing was performed with immunoSEQ multiplex PCR; in TCRdb, only in-frame clones are kept and a portion is missing. The table records 100,000 to 150,000 clones, approximately 70% of them present only once. Sequences were obtained from PBMCs. The source of these receptors is a man aged 55-75 years in good health and CMV-seropositive.

The rearrangement uses TRBV5-8 and TRBJ1-4; 9 bases fit TRBD1. The CDR3 totals 19 residues. Germline-derived CDR1 and CDR2 are SGHTS and YDEGEE. V lost 4 bases and J lost 2; bases outside the gene matches: 15. The CDR3 region is CASSARDRVISRTNEKLFF. Written as DNA, the CDR3 is TGTGCCAGCAGCGCCCGGGACAGGGTTATATCGCGGACTAATGAAAAACTGTTTTTT.

CDR3 nucleotide sequence: TGTGCCAGCAGCTCGGCAGCGGGGGGCTTAGTGGATACGCAGTATTTT. Residues: CASSSAAGGLVDTQYF. The chain is built from TRBV7-3 and TRBJ2-3; 9 bases are shared with TRBD2. V gave up 4 bases and J gave up 6 bases; unmatched junction bases: 11. The CDR3 is 16 residues long. CDR1 is SGHTA, CDR2 FQGTGA, per germline.

This rearrangement joins TRBV27 to TRBJ1-1; a weak D match, TRBD1 (5 bases). Germline CDR1 is MNHEY and CDR2 is SMNVEV (reference sequence). Trimming left V 0 bases short and J 1 base short, with 6 bases between. CDR3 length: 14 amino acids. CDR3 coding DNA: TGTGCCAGCAGTTTATCGGGGGGGAACACTGAAGCTTTCTTT. Protein sequence: CASSLSGGNTEAFF.

The rearrangement links TRBV7-4 to TRBJ1-5; 8 bases are shared with TRBD1. The J segment lost 0 bases and the V segment lost 5 bases, leaving 12 bases of the junction unmatched. This CDR3 is built from 18 residues. Germline values: CDR1 SGHVT, CDR2 SQSDAQ. CDR3 residues: CASSPRTGILSSNQPQHF. In DNA form, the CDR3 reads TGTGCCAGCAGCCCCCGGACAGGGATTCTCTCTAGCAATCAGCCCCAGCATTTT. The full variable domain, in which reference TRBV7-4 and TRBJ1-5 provide the parts outside the CDR3, is GAGVSQSPRYKVAKRGRDVALRCDSISGHVTLYWYRQTLGQGSEVLTYSQSDAQRDKSGRPSGRFSAERPERSVSTLKIQRTEQGDSAVYLCASSPRTGILSSNQPQHFGDGTRLSIL.

J is TRBJ1-1 and V is TRBV30; D unresolved. V lost 4 bases to trimming and J lost 11 bases, with 14 bases between them. The CDR3 sequence is 11 residues long. CDR1 is GTSNPN, CDR2 SVGIG, per germline (reference sequence). This CDR3 is CAWNDGPGAFF. As DNA, the CDR3 is TGTGCCTGGAATGATGGGCCGGGGGCTTTCTTT. Full variable domain (missing parts from reference TRBV30 and TRBJ1-1): SQTIHQWPATLVQPVGSPLSLECTVEGTSNPNLYWYRQAAGRGLQLLFYSVGIGQISSEVPQNLSASRPQDRQFILSSKKLLLSDSGFYLCAWNDGPGAFFGQGTRLTVV.

In its sample, this clone was seen a few times. The chain carries TRBV14 and TRBJ1-6; perhaps TRBD1 as D (5 bases). Trimming left V 5 bases short and J 6 bases short, with 8 bases between. The CDR3 has 13 amino acids. Germline V gene sequence: CDR1 SGHDN, CDR2 FVKESK. This chain's CDR3 is CASSGRVNSPLHF. The CDR3 DNA sequence: TGTGCCAGCAGCGGCAGGGTTAATTCACCCCTCCACTTT.

This chain joins TRBV4-1 and TRBJ1-3; D ambiguous. The V end was cut by 1 base, the J end by 7 bases, with 11 bases between. CDR1 is MGHRA and CDR2 is YSYEKL in the germline V gene. CDR3 size: 14 residues. The CDR3 DNA sequence: TGCGCCAGCAGCCAAGGGGCAGCTTGGAACACCATATATTTT. Protein sequence: CASSQGAAWNTIYF.

The genes are TRBV21-1 and TRBJ1-6; no DNA check was done on the table's D call, TRBD1. TRBV21-1 is a pseudogene segment. The CDR3 is made up of 18 amino acids. In DNA form, the CDR3 reads TGTGCCAGCAGCAACAGTCCGGAGGGGGCCTCCTATAATTCACCCCTCCACTTT. It yields the protein CASSNSPEGASYNSPLHF.

The genes are TRBV5-1 and TRBJ2-2; a weak D match, TRBD1 (6 bases). V dropped 3 bases and J dropped 5 bases, with 11 bases sitting between them. There are 14 residues in the CDR3. The germline V gene encodes CDR1 SGHRS and CDR2 YFSETQ. Here the CDR3 DNA reads TGCGCCAGCAGCTCCCGGGACATTACCGGGGAGCTGTTTTTT. The encoded protein is CASSSRDITGELFF.

This clone was recorded a few times. The chain links TRBV6-5 to TRBJ1-4, with D possibly matching TRBD1 (5 bases). The germline V gene has CDR1 MNHEY and CDR2 SVGAGI. Trimming stripped 0 bases from V and 10 bases from J, with 9 bases between. The length of the CDR3 is 13 residues. CDR3 DNA: TGTGCCAGCAGTTACTCCTCGGGGGGAAAACTGTTTTTT. Protein sequence: CASSYSSGGKLFF.

The J gene is TRBJ2-5, the V gene TRBV2; 8 positions match TRBD2. V shed 6 bases, J shed 4 bases, and the junction held 7 bases outside the gene matches. Germline V gene data show CDR1 as SNHLY and CDR2 as FYNNEI. This CDR3 contains 14 residues. The DNA of the CDR3 is TGTGCCAGCAGCGGCAGCGCGGGGGGAGAGACCCAGTACTTC. This encodes CASSGSAGGETQYF.

This clone appeared once. The chain couples TRBV6-1 to TRBJ2-5; 7 bases map to TRBD2. V was pared by 5 bases and J by 4 bases, with 10 bases of the junction left unmatched. This CDR3 contains 15 residues. Germline CDR1 MNHNS, CDR2 SASEGT. The CDR3 reads CASSPQWGGSETQYF. CDR3 nucleotide sequence: TGTGCCAGCAGTCCCCAGTGGGGAGGGTCAGAGACCCAGTACTTC.

The J gene is TRBJ1-2, the V gene TRBV7-8, with D uncertain. Trimming cost V 5 bases and J 0 bases, with 13 bases left between them. Germline V CDR1 and CDR2: SGHVS, FQNEAQ. The length of the CDR3 is 15 residues. Here the CDR3 reads CASSTRAGANYGYTF. CDR3 in DNA: TGTGCCAGCAGCACCCGAGCTGGAGCTAACTATGGCTACACCTTC.

CDR3 in amino acids: CASSGGGPDFETQYF. The CDR3 DNA reads as TGTGCCAGCAGTGGGGGGGGGCCAGACTTCGAGACCCAGTACTTC. The V and J genes are TRBV6-1 and TRBJ2-5, with D tentatively TRBD2 (7 bases). The V end was cut by 4 bases, the J end by 5 bases, with 17 bases between. CDR3 length equals 15 residues. Germline assignment: CDR1 MNHNS and CDR2 SASEGT.

This chain uses TRBV28 with TRBJ2-5; 8 bases line up with TRBD2. Germline CDR1 is MDHEN and CDR2 is SYDVKM. This CDR3 has 12 amino acids. After removal of 6 bases from V and 5 bases from J, the junction contained 2 bases not matched to a gene. The CDR3: CASRGLDETQYF. The CDR3 coding sequence is TGTGCCAGCAGGGGACTAGACGAGACCCAGTACTTC.

V gene TRBV28 combines with J gene TRBJ1-1, with unresolved D. From germline, CDR1 is MDHEN and CDR2 SYDVKM. V lost 1 base, J lost 1 base, and 7 bases lay in between. The CDR3 spans 14 residues. CDR3 nucleotides: TGTGCCAGCAGTTTATTTAGAGGGAACACTGAAGCTTTCTTT. Its protein product is CASSLFRGNTEAFF.

This clone was detected only once. The chain combines TRBV19 with TRBJ1-3; D perhaps matches TRBD1 (5 bases). Germline CDR1 and CDR2: LNHDA and SQIVND (reference sequence). This CDR3 has 15 residues. Trimming stripped 5 bases from V and 0 bases from J, with 11 bases between. The CDR3 region has the DNA TGTGCCAGTAGTTGGGGCACCAGCTCTGGAAACACCATATATTTT. Amino acids: CASSWGTSSGNTIYF.

This clone appeared once. The chain joins TRBV27 to TRBJ1-5; 9 bases agree with TRBD1. V dropped 2 bases and J dropped 3; count of bases not matched to a gene: 14. This CDR3 is built from 19 residues. Per germline, CDR1 MNHEY and CDR2 SMNVEV (reference sequence). Here the CDR3 reads CASSLRVRPGQGHNQPQHF. As DNA, the CDR3 is TGTGCCAGCAGTTTAAGGGTTAGGCCGGGACAGGGTCACAATCAGCCCCAGCATTTT.

The chain is built from TRBV7-3 and TRBJ2-2; 7 nucleotides align to TRBD1. The CDR3 has 14 amino acids. Per the germline V gene, CDR1 is SGHTA and CDR2 is FQGTGA. Trimming cost V 2 bases and J 14 bases; bases outside gene matches: 11. CDR3 amino acids: CASSLGRDSDFLFF. In DNA, the CDR3 is TGTGCCAGCAGCTTAGGTAGGGACAGCGATTTTCTGTTTTTT.

The V and J genes are TRBV5-4 and TRBJ2-5, with D maybe TRBD1 (6 bases). The V end was cut by 4 bases, the J end by 4 bases, with 11 bases between. Germline assignment: CDR1 SGHNT and CDR2 YYREEE (reference sequence). The CDR3 consists of 13 residues. The CDR3 sequence is CASSPQGRETQYF. As DNA, the CDR3 is TGTGCCAGCAGCCCACAGGGCCGAGAGACCCAGTACTTC.

The chain employs TRBV7-9 and TRBJ1-1, with D possibly TRBD1 on 6 matching bases. The CDR3 runs 14 residues. The germline CDR1 and CDR2 sequences are SEHNR and FQNEAQ (reference sequence). With 5 bases removed from V and 6 bases from J, the gap between germline ends came to 16 bases. The CDR3 sequence: CASSLTGSFSEAFF. DNA for the CDR3: TGTGCCAGCAGCCTTACAGGGAGTTTCTCTGAAGCTTTCTTT.